Following are 25 T cell receptor beta chains from one sample sequenced in a study of human T cells and chemical hapten exposure. Time point specified: patch test 1, 2 weeks after DPC sensitization. Documented treatment: therapeutic diphenylcyclopropenone sensitization with weekly scalp DPC. In TCRdb, the RACE reads were re-called with MiXCR into one record per CDR3 protein. This table holds 95,000 to 130,000 distinct CDR3 sequences, about an eighth found once. The input for sequencing was whole blood, taken in connection with sensitization to the hapten diphenylcyclopropenone (DPC). These receptors were obtained from a woman in her 50s with alopecia areata. Some clones in this sample may be carry-over from other donors' samples.

At least ten counts were recorded for this clonotype. The rearrangement joins TRBV18 to TRBJ2-5; D remains ambiguous. The germline V gene has CDR1 KGHSH and CDR2 LQKENI. V lost 6 bases to trimming and J lost 5 bases, with 13 bases between them. The CDR3 extends over 13 amino acids. The CDR3 here is CASSLLERETQYF. The DNA for the CDR3 is TGTGCCAGCTCGTTACTGGAAAGGGAGACCCAGTACTTC.

The CDR3 loop is CASSRRRDQSDTQYF. In DNA, the CDR3 is TGTGCCAGTAGCCGGAGGAGGGACCAGTCAGATACGCAGTATTTT. This chain uses TRBV19 with TRBJ2-3; tentatively, D is TRBD2 (6 bases). Germline assignment: CDR1 LNHDA and CDR2 SQIVND (reference sequence). V shed 6 bases and J shed 4 bases, with 17 bases lying between them. CDR3 length equals 15 residues.

This clonotype was picked up many times. The chain links TRBV7-2 to TRBJ2-1; D gene ambiguous. Trimming took 3 bases from V and 6 from J, leaving 9 bases between them. CDR3 length: 13 residues. Per the germline V gene, CDR1 is SGHTA and CDR2 is FQGNSA. The CDR3: CASSLKGGNEQFF. CDR3 DNA: TGTGCCAGCAGCTTGAAGGGCGGCAATGAGCAGTTCTTC.

The J gene is TRBJ2-6, the V gene TRBV5-4; no clear D gene. The CDR3 is 15 amino acids. CDR1 is SGHNT and CDR2 is YYREEE in the germline V gene (reference sequence). Trimming took off 0 bases at V and 1 base at J, with 5 bases between the two ends. In DNA, the CDR3 is TGTGCCAGCAGCTTGGAACCATCTGGGGCCAACGTCCTGACTTTC. Its protein is CASSLEPSGANVLTF.

This clonotype came up many times. This rearrangement joins TRBV7-7 to TRBJ2-6; 8 nucleotides align to TRBD1. This CDR3 spans 17 amino acids. V gave up 11 bases and J gave up 1 base; unmatched junction bases: 13. The germline V gene encodes CDR1 SSHAT and CDR2 FNYEAQ (reference sequence). CDR3 bases: TGTGCCCCCCGAACCGGGACAGGTAAATCTGGGGCCAACGTCCTGACTTTC. Translating it yields CAPRTGTGKSGANVLTF.

This clonotype was seen more than once but under ten times. CDR3 loop: CSVEIGTDTQYF. DNA for the CDR3: TGCAGCGTTGAGATAGGGACAGATACGCAGTATTTT. The V gene is TRBV29-1, the J gene TRBJ2-3; D not certain. The CDR3 loop spans 12 amino acids. The germline V gene has CDR1 SQVTM and CDR2 ANQGSEA. V lost 3 bases and J 3 bases, leaving 7 bases between the germline ends.

This chain connects TRBV24-1 to TRBJ2-7, with TRBD2 identical over 7 bases. This CDR3 contains 15 residues. V lost 3 bases to trimming and J lost 6 bases; unmatched junction nucleotides: 10. CDR1 and CDR2 (germline): KGHDR, SFDVKD. The CDR3 is CATSDTTSSGIEQYF. The CDR3 nucleotides are TGTGCCACCAGTGATACGACTAGCTCCGGGATCGAGCAGTACTTC.

This clonotype has more than one count but fewer than ten. This chain connects TRBV5-6 to TRBJ1-1, with no clear D. Trimming pared 0 bases from V and 4 bases from J, leaving 7 bases between. The CDR3 has 13 residues. Germline CDR1 reads SGHDT; CDR2 reads YYEEEE. In DNA form, the CDR3 reads TGTGCCAGCAGCTTGGACTCGGCCACTGAAGCTTTCTTT. Translating gives CASSLDSATEAFF.

The chain couples TRBV24-1 to TRBJ1-2; D is undetermined. Trimming cost V 7 bases and J 8 bases, with 10 bases left between them. In germline, CDR1 is KGHDR, CDR2 SFDVKD. The CDR3 extends over 11 amino acids. The CDR3 loop reads CATSYNEGYTF. DNA for the CDR3: TGTGCCACCAGCTACAATGAAGGCTACACCTTC.

This clonotype was recorded a few times. The genes are TRBV11-2 and TRBJ2-1; perhaps TRBD1 as D (5 bases). Germline assignment: CDR1 SGHAT and CDR2 FQNNGV. V lost 1 base to trimming and J lost 5 bases, with 15 bases between them. The CDR3 is 16 amino acids. The CDR3 DNA reads as TGTGCCAGCAGCTTAGTTGCCAGGACATTCAACAATGAGCAGTTCTTC. Amino acid sequence: CASSLVARTFNNEQFF.

This clonotype occurred many times. The chain joins TRBV7-9 to TRBJ2-7; TRBD1 agrees at 12 bases. CDR3 length: 15 amino acids. The germline V gene encodes CDR1 SEHNR and CDR2 FQNEAQ (reference sequence). Trimming took 5 bases from V and 5 from J; bases not matched to a gene: 7. The CDR3 loop is CASSPTGTGGHEQYF. The DNA for the CDR3 is TGTGCCAGCAGCCCCACCGGGACAGGGGGCCACGAGCAGTACTTC.

The rearrangement uses TRBV6-5 and TRBJ2-3; D call uncertain. Germline CDR1 is MNHEY and CDR2 is SVGAGI. The CDR3 totals 14 residues. The V end was cut by 8 bases, the J end by 3 bases, with 15 bases between. The CDR3 loop is CASVGETRTDTQYF. In DNA form, the CDR3 reads TGTGCCAGCGTTGGGGAAACGAGAACAGATACGCAGTATTTT.

This clonotype was detected only a few times. The gene calls are TRBV7-9 and TRBJ2-7; tentatively, D is TRBD2 (5 bases). The CDR3 extends over 14 amino acids. In germline, CDR1 is SEHNR, CDR2 FQNEAQ (reference sequence). V was shortened by 3 bases and J by 2 bases, with 11 bases between the two germline ends. CDR3 nucleotides: TGTGCCAGCAGCTTCCCAGAGCGGCCCTACGAGCAGTACTTC. Protein sequence: CASSFPERPYEQYF.

This clonotype came up a few times. The chain recombines TRBV6-5 with TRBJ1-4; the D gene is possibly TRBD1 (5 bases). The CDR3 runs to 18 residues. From germline, CDR1 is MNHEY and CDR2 SVGAGI. The V end was cut by 4 bases, the J end by 2 bases, with 20 bases between. The CDR3 sequence is CASSSSLPLGVTNEKLFF. CDR3 nucleotides: TGTGCCAGCAGTTCATCCCTCCCACTAGGGGTTACTAATGAAAAACTGTTTTTT.

This clonotype was detected a few times. The V gene is TRBV5-1, the J gene TRBJ2-3; 8 bases match TRBD1. J lost 4 bases, V lost 3 bases, and 19 bases had no gene match. The CDR3 runs to 19 residues. In germline, CDR1 is SGHRS, CDR2 YFSETQ. The CDR3: CASSSRPISGGGGADTQYF. The DNA of the CDR3 is TGCGCCAGCAGCTCGCGTCCCATCTCAGGGGGCGGTGGGGCAGATACGCAGTATTTT.

The sample holds many counts of this clonotype. The chain combines TRBV29-1 with TRBJ2-1; D may be TRBD2 (6 bases). Germline-derived CDR1 and CDR2 are SQVTM and ANQGSEA. V was cut by 3 bases and J by 6 bases, with 9 bases left in between. The CDR3 contains 12 residues. Here the CDR3 reads CSVDRSGNEQFF. The CDR3, as DNA: TGCAGCGTTGACCGTAGCGGCAATGAGCAGTTCTTC.

This clonotype was observed a few times. The J gene is TRBJ1-2, the V gene TRBV19; 8 bases agree with TRBD1. This CDR3 spans 16 amino acids. V was clipped by 4 bases and J by 2 bases; unmatched bases: 9. CDR1 is LNHDA and CDR2 is SQIVND in the germline V gene (reference sequence). The CDR3, as DNA: TGTGCCAGTAGTACCTCCGGACAGGGACCCAACTATGGCTACACCTTC. This encodes CASSTSGQGPNYGYTF. Full variable domain (missing parts from reference TRBV19 and TRBJ1-2): DGGITQSPKYLFRKEGQNVTLSCEQNLNHDAMYWYRQDPGQGLRLIYYSQIVNDFQKGDIAEGYSVSREKKESFPLTVTSAQKNPTAFYLCASSTSGQGPNYGYTFGSGTRLTVV.

This clonotype was seen more than once but under ten times. V and J are TRBV7-2 and TRBJ2-1; 10 bases agree with TRBD2. The germline CDR1 and CDR2 sequences are SGHTA and FQGNSA. The CDR3 has 16 residues. V was pared by 4 bases and J by 4 bases, with 7 bases of the junction left unmatched. CDR3 sequence: CASSSLAGVWYNEQFF. CDR3 DNA sequence: TGTGCCAGCAGCTCCCTAGCGGGAGTGTGGTACAATGAGCAGTTCTTC.

The V and J genes are TRBV12-3 or TRBV12-4 and TRBJ2-6, with D uncertain. The V end was cut by 5 bases, the J end by 2 bases, with 10 bases between. The CDR3 has 15 residues. CDR3 residues: CASSPTSAGANVLTF. CDR3 coding DNA: TGTGCCAGCAGTCCAACATCTGCTGGGGCCAACGTCCTGACTTTC.

In this sample, this clonotype turned up many times. The V gene is TRBV6-4, the J gene TRBJ2-1; 14 nucleotides match TRBD2. The CDR3 consists of 15 residues. J gave up 8 bases and V 4 bases, and 4 bases lay outside the gene matches. Looked up from germline, CDR1 is MRHNA and CDR2 is SNTAGT. This CDR3 is CASSAGLAGVHEQFF. The DNA for the CDR3 is TGTGCCAGCAGTGCGGGACTAGCGGGAGTGCATGAGCAGTTCTTC.

In this sample, this clonotype turned up a few times. The CDR3 bases are TGTGCCAGCAGTTACTCGAGCACCGGGGAGCTGTTTTTT. This codes for CASSYSSTGELFF. The V gene is TRBV6-2 or TRBV6-3, the J gene TRBJ2-2; D gene uncertain. Trimming removed 0 bases at V and 4 bases at J, with 3 bases between. The CDR3 is 13 amino acids. CDR1 and CDR2 (germline): MNHEY, SVGEGT.

By proportion, this clonotype is medium-sized (0.01 to 0.1%). This chain uses TRBV29-1 with TRBJ1-1; D ambiguous. With 6 bases removed from V and 7 bases from J, the gap between germline ends came to 15 bases. This CDR3 has 12 amino acids. Germline V gene data show CDR1 as SQVTM and CDR2 as ANQGSEA. In DNA form, the CDR3 reads TGCAGCGTCCTAGGGCCGGGCAGTGAAGCTTTCTTT. Its protein is CSVLGPGSEAFF. The full variable domain, completed using reference TRBV29-1 and TRBJ1-1, is SAVISQKPSRDICQRGTSLTIQCQVDSQVTMMFWYRQQPGQSLTLIATANQGSEATYESGFVIDKFPISRPNLTFSTLTVSNMSPEDSSIYLCSVLGPGSEAFFGQGTRLTVV.

This clonotype was picked up a small number of times. The chain uses TRBV7-9 and TRBJ2-5, with a weak D call TRBD2 (5 bases). The length of the CDR3 is 12 residues. Trimming removed 4 bases from V and 6 bases from J, with 9 bases in between. Germline assignment: CDR1 SEHNR and CDR2 FQNEAQ (reference sequence). CDR3 coding DNA: TGTGCCAGCAGCTCTGAGGGAAAGACCCAGTACTTC. It codes for CASSSEGKTQYF.

This clonotype occurred many times. This chain joins TRBV6-1 and TRBJ2-6; D not resolved. Between the trimmed V and J ends, which lost 6 bases and 1 base, there was a span of 10 bases. This CDR3 spans 15 amino acids. Per the germline V gene, CDR1 is MNHNS and CDR2 is SASEGT. In DNA, the CDR3 is TGTGCCAGCAGAGCAAAATCTTCTGGGGCCAACGTCCTGACTTTC. Residues: CASRAKSSGANVLTF.

The chain links TRBV15 to TRBJ2-3, with 9 bases that match TRBD2. This CDR3 region has 12 residues. CDR1 is LNHNV, CDR2 YYDKDF, per germline (reference sequence). V trimming: 3 bases; J trimming: 11 bases; junction bases outside the gene matches: 3. The CDR3 protein is CATSSSGSWQYF. The CDR3 DNA reads as TGTGCCACCAGCAGTAGCGGGAGTTGGCAGTATTTT.